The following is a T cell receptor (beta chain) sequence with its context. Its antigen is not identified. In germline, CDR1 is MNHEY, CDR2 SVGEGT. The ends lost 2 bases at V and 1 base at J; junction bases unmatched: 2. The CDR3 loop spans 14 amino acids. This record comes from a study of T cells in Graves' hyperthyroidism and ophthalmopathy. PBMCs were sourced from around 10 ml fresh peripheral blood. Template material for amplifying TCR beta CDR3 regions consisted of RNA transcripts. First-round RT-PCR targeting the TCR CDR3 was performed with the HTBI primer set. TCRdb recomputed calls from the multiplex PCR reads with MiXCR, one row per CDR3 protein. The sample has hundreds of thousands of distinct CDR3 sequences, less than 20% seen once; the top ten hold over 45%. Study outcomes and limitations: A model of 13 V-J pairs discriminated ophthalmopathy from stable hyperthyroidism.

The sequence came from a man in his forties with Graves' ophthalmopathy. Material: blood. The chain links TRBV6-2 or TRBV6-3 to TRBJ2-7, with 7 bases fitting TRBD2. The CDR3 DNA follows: TGTGCCAGCAGTTACGCAGCGGGATCCTACGAGCAGTACTTC. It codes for CASSYAAGSYEQYF.